Included here is one T cell receptor beta chain sequence, with context. Its cognate antigen has yet to be identified. The record has no base qualities; no much larger clone is one base away. Taken with the paper, the label for treatment or condition translates to: 10-day PBMC culture with coronavirus spike peptide pools or control peptides (ViraFEST assay). The study used the ViraFEST assay, which expanded antigen-specific T cells with peptide pools and then identified expanded clonotypes by TCR sequencing. The convalescent patients' positive SARS-CoV-2 PCR tests were from March to December 2020, which was before the Alpha, Beta and Delta variants emerged in the United States. Approximately 1.8 million PBMCs per well were cultured in IMDM with approximately 4.9% human AB serum and 8 to 10 IU/ml IL-2, plus 10 ug/ml peptide pools. Half of the culture medium was replaced with fresh IL-2-containing medium on days 3 and 7. After around 11 days of culture, CD4+ T cells were isolated by negative selection using the EasySep CD4+ T cell isolation kit. Ficoll-Paque Plus gradient centrifugation was used to isolate PBMCs from whole blood, and the isolated PBMCs were then either used fresh or cryopreserved at -140C. Culture conditions were generally each tested in triplicate wells.

The sample is drawn from a study of vaccination and CD4 T cells after COVID-19 (dated by TCRdb to between 2021 and 2024). Study-wide context: Every convalescent patient had a positive nasal swab PCR test for SARS-CoV-2, with mild disease in under ten patients and severe disease in one. In roughly 10 COVID-19 convalescent patients and several infection-naive healthy vaccine recipients, the spike-specific CD4+ TCR repertoire before mRNA vaccination was compared with the repertoire after mRNA vaccination. In control cultures, a CEFX viral epitope pool was used as positive control, an HIV-1 Nef peptide pool was used as negative control, or no peptide was added. Participants received two doses of either the Pfizer-BioNTech BNT162b2 vaccine (n=8) or the Moderna mRNA-1273 vaccine (n=2). Culture stimuli were overlapping spike peptide pools from SARS-CoV-2 and from the common cold coronaviruses HCoV-NL63, HCoV-OC43 and HCoV-229E. Six males and four females were included in the convalescent cohort, with two Hispanic individuals, seven Caucasians, two Asians and one multiracial person represented. Post-COVID blood samples were collected from convalescent patients a median of approximately 100 days after diagnosis, with a range of roughly 35 to 170 days. Post-vaccine blood samples were collected a median of approximately 72 days after the second vaccine dose, ranging from about 13 to 250 days.

Broad study findings and their caveats: Relatively few convalescent patients were included in the study, and early timepoints after natural infection were not analyzed. Of the vaccine-specific clones in convalescent patients, 304 of 307, or nearly all, reacted only to SARS-CoV-2 spike and did not cross-react with common cold coronaviruses. Although the median number of SARS-CoV-2-reactive clonotypes went up from around 19 after infection to about 38 after vaccination, the increase was not significant. In convalescent patients, a median approximately 89% of post-vaccine SARS-CoV-2-reactive clones were detected only after vaccination, suggesting vaccine-specific priming.

Libraries were prepared through PCR. DNA from cultured CD4+ T cells was subjected to TCR sequencing with the Oncomine TCR Beta short-read assay at the Johns Hopkins FTIC core. The QIAamp micro DNA kit was used to extract genomic DNA from the cultured CD4+ T cells. Oncomine TCR Beta libraries from cultured CD4+ T cells were pooled with unique dual indexes and sequenced on an Illumina iSeq 100. On the study's bioinformatics: Non-productive sequences were removed, and CDR3s that did not start with C, did not end with F or W, or were shorter than 7 amino acids were discarded. Antigen-specific clonotypes were identified with the MANAFEST web application by comparing peptide-stimulated wells with reference and other culture wells. An FDR below 0.05, an odds ratio above 5, and a productive frequency above 0.1% in at least two of three replicate wells were required for clones to be considered positive. A clonotype was classed as cross-reactive if the clonotype showed significant expansion both in SARS-CoV-2 spike wells and in at least one common cold coronavirus spike condition. Similarity between CDR3 sequences was evaluated in R version 3.6.1 using Levenshtein distances (stringdist) and unrooted phylogenetic trees (ape). TCRdb's own reprocessing of the public reads used fastp at Q25 and MiXCR and kept productive beta chains. Records with the same CDR3 protein are collapsed into one entry carrying the most frequent genes and DNA. None of the V and J calls come from the authors' own analysis; TCRdb made them. This sample gives 15,000 to 20,000 distinct CDR3 sequences in total; approximately 50% of them show up just once. Jointly, the top ten make up over 9% of the sample.

The sample taken for sequencing was CD4+ T cells from blood, cultured in vitro. The receptor's source is a human donor who had recovered from COVID-19.

The DNA sequence is as follows: TGCAGTGCTATCCCCCCGGGGGTCGGTCAGCCCCAGCATTTT. Its translation is CSAIPPGVGQPQHF. The sequence is built from TRBV20-1 and TRBJ1-5; matching of 5 bases hints at TRBD1 as the D gene. V gives up 4 bases and J gives up 6 bases, and the segment between their germline ends measures 16 bases. Based on the germline V gene (reference sequence), the CDR1 and CDR2 sequences are DFQATT and SNEGSKA. The CDR3 sequence holds 14 residues, the cysteine and phenylalanine included. The entry retains the CDR3 DNA only, 42 bases that are in frame from base 1.